This T cell receptor (beta chain) originates from a study of Tregs in tolerant kidney transplant recipients. V lost 3 bases and J lost 6, with 11 bases in between. This CDR3 is 13 amino acids long. CDR1 is GTSNPN, CDR2 SVGIG, per germline (reference sequence). The repertoire was sequenced with immunoSEQ multiplex PCR; TCRdb's copy has only in-frame clones and lacks some. The sample has around 77,000 clones, nearly 98% seen once. The sequences come from CD4+ T cells from blood, collected before the transplant. The chain couples TRBV30 to TRBJ2-2; a weak D match, TRBD2 (7 bases). This TCR was sampled from a human donor who received a combined kidney and bone marrow transplant. In nucleotides, the CDR3 is TGTGCCTGGAGCACAGGGAGGGCCGGGGAGCTGTTTTTT. Translated: CAWSTGRAGELFF. Looking up the rest from reference TRBV30 and TRBJ2-2 gives the full variable domain: SQTIHQWPATLVQPVGSPLSLECTVEGTSNPNLYWYRQAAGRGLQLLFYSVGIGQISSEVPQNLSASRPQDRQFILSSKKLLLSDSGFYLCAWSTGRAGELFFGEGSRLTVL.